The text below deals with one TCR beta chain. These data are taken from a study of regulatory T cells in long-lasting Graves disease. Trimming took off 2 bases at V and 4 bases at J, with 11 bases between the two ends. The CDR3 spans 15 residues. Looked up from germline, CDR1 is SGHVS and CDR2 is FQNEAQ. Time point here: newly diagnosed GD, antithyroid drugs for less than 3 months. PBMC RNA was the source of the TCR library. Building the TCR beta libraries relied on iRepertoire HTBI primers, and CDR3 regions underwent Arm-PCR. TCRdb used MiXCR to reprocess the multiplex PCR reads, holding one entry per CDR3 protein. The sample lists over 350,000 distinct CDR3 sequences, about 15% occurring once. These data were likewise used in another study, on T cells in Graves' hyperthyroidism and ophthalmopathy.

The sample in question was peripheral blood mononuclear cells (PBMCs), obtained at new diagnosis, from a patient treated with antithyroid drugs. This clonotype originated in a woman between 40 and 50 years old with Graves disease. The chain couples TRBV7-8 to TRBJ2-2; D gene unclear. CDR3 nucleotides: TGTGCCAGCAGCTTAAGCTACGTTGGCACCGGGGAGCTGTTTTTT. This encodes CASSLSYVGTGELFF.